This T cell receptor (beta chain) stems from a study of T cells in Graves' hyperthyroidism and ophthalmopathy. On the study more broadly: Before treatment of any kind, peripheral blood was taken at initial diagnosis.

What was amplified from RNA transcripts were TCR beta CDR3 regions. Using the HTBI primer set, a first-round RT-PCR was run on the TCR CDR3. TCRdb independently ran MiXCR on the multiplex PCR reads; one entry per CDR3 protein. This sample yields some 350,000 distinct CDR3 sequences, of which roughly 14% are seen a single time; roughly 25% belongs to the top ten. V lost 8 bases to trimming and J lost 0 bases, with 15 bases between them. From germline, CDR1 is WSHSY and CDR2 SAAADI. The CDR3 has 15 amino acids. Material: blood. This clonotype originated in a young woman with Graves' hyperthyroidism that later progressed to Graves' ophthalmopathy. J is TRBJ2-3 and V is TRBV10-2; the D call may be TRBD1 or TRBD2 (6 bases each). The CDR3 region has the DNA TGCGCCAGCTGGGGGGCAGGAACTAGCACAGATACGCAGTATTTT. It specifies CASWGAGTSTDTQYF.